The source of this TCR beta chain is a study of T cell responses to AZD1222 COVID-19 vaccine (dated by TCRdb to the early 2020s). Notes on the research overall: AZD1222 recipients with second doses at about 4 weeks or about 12 weeks were pooled, because spike-specific TCR depth and breadth did not differ between schedules. A total of 230 to 250 trial participants underwent TCR sequencing, of whom more than 200 had received two doses of AZD1222 and roughly 26 had received two doses of the MenACWY control vaccine. Trial participants were enrolled by age into subgroups of 18-55, 56-69 and 70-plus years, and about 150, 27 and 61 TCR-sequenced participants, respectively, were included in these subgroups. The paper as a whole reports these results and caveats: Reportedly, close to half of the unique spike-specific TCRs recognized epitopes lying outside the regions that are mutated in the B.1.351 and B.1.1.7 variants. Most participants were white British and females outnumbered males, and the authors suggested that clonal diversity may have been underestimated. In the small 56-69-year group, the increase in depth fell short of significance, most likely because of low power. After two AZD1222 doses, both the breadth and the depth of spike-specific TCRs were significantly higher than at day 0 and than in MenACWY recipients. Conclusions about previously exposed vaccinees are limited because only a handful of AZD1222 recipients were SARS-CoV-2 seropositive at baseline. Because no samples from the day 14 peak response were available, repertoires could be characterized only after the peak T cell response. Vaccine-associated CD4 TCRs spanned the whole spike protein, with dominant responses in regions 160-218 and 743-854.

CDR1 and CDR2 are drawn from the germline V gene: SNHLY, FYNNEI. Trimmed from V: 8 bases; trimmed from J: 5 bases; junction bases lacking a gene match: 8. CDR3 length: 13 amino acids, cysteine to phenylalanine. Only the CDR3 DNA stays, 39 bases, in frame from base 1. The CDR3 regions of human TCRbeta chains were analyzed by immunosequencing. Turning to the authors' computational methods: Repertoire TCRs were matched against a reference library of SARS-CoV-2-specific TCRs generated with the MIRA antigen-specificity platform. Breadth meant the fraction of unique TCRs that were SARS-CoV-2-associated, whereas depth meant the fraction of total T cells that were SARS-CoV-2-associated. Using the MIRA data, each spike-specific TCR was mapped to the spike region that the TCR reacts to and placed in a CD4 or CD8 class. Log10-transformed breadth and depth values were compared by one-way ANOVA with Sidak's multiple comparisons tests. Sourced from immuneACCESS, this table was stored by TCRdb with only in-frame sequences that have V and J called. A share of the clones is absent; for the studies checked, an unresolved V gene accounts for under half, and the remainder has no known explanation. The V and J calls and the clone size are those of that table, but D and trimming were determined from the DNA. Recorded for this sample are roughly 190,000 clones; roughly 92% of them occurred a single time. The ten largest clones take up 1% to 1.5% of the sample.

Of note for this clone: Its antigen has not been determined. The sample holds no much larger clone one base away, and base qualities are not on file.

Taken with the paper, the label for time point translates to: baseline before first vaccination. The vaccinee samples were drawn from two UK trials, COV001 and COV002, one of which was a single-blind randomized controlled phase 2/3 trial testing AZD1222 (ChAdOx1 nCoV-19) in healthy adults. For TCRbeta chain sequencing, PBMC samples from trial participants were taken at day 0 and at day 28 after the second dose. The specimen was peripheral blood, collected on day 0 of AZD1222 vaccination. This receptor was obtained from an adult in good health. The sequence links TRBV2 to TRBJ1-1, with 7 bases in between that match TRBD1. The DNA sequence reads TGTGCCAGCCCGAGCGGACAGGTGACTGAAGCTTTCTTT. It is translated as CASPSGQVTEAFF.